The next 8 T cell receptor beta chains were all read from a single sample in a study of shared clonotypes between healthy human individuals. The data were produced by immunoSEQ multiplex PCR, yet TCRdb's version contains in-frame clones alone and is incomplete. The table has over a million clones, approximately 78% seen once; the top ten hold approximately 0.52%. The sequenced sample consisted of memory CD4+ T cells from PBMCs. As for subset: CD45RA-negative fraction. The origin of the receptors is a man between 18 and 35 years old in good health. Some clones in this sample may be carry-over from other donors' samples.

This clone has only a few counts. The chain recombines TRBV7-2 with TRBJ1-5, with D unclear. V shed 1 base and J shed 1 base, with 17 bases lying between them. Looked up from germline, CDR1 is SGHTA and CDR2 is FQGNSA. CDR3 length: 18 residues. Here the CDR3 DNA reads TGTGCCAGCAGCTTAGTACCGAGAGGGATGAGCAGCAATCAGCCCCAGCATTTT. Residues: CASSLVPRGMSSNQPQHF.

The rearrangement uses TRBV28 and TRBJ2-1; D tentatively fits TRBD1 or TRBD2 (6 bases each). Deletions cut 6 bases from V and 6 bases from J, with 18 bases between. Germline loops: CDR1 MDHEN, CDR2 SYDVKM. The CDR3 covers 15 residues. Written as DNA, the CDR3 is TGTGCCAGCAGCCTCACAGGGAGGATCGCCAATGAGCAGTTCTTC. Its translation is CASSLTGRIANEQFF.

This clone was observed a handful of times. The V gene is TRBV7-2, the J gene TRBJ2-2; D gene unclear. The V and J ends lost 5 bases and 7 bases respectively, with 17 bases between them. CDR3 length: 15 residues. Looked up from germline, CDR1 is SGHTA and CDR2 is FQGNSA. Written as DNA, the CDR3 is TGTGCCAGCAGCCCAAATAGACCCTACGACGGGGAGCTGTTTTTT. Encoded protein: CASSPNRPYDGELFF.

This rearrangement joins TRBV5-1 to TRBJ1-2, with a weak D call TRBD1 (5 bases). V lost 4 bases, J lost 1 base, and 8 bases lay in between. This CDR3 is built from 13 residues. Looked up from germline, CDR1 is SGHRS and CDR2 is YFSETQ. In nucleotides, the CDR3 is TGCGCCAGCAGCGCCGACAGTAACTATGGCTACACCTTC. It yields the protein CASSADSNYGYTF.

This rearrangement joins TRBV28 to TRBJ2-2; 8 bases line up with TRBD2. This CDR3 contains 15 residues. Germline-derived CDR1 and CDR2 are MDHEN and SYDVKM. J gave up 4 bases and V 6 bases, and 7 bases lay outside the gene matches. CDR3 sequence (DNA): TGTGCCAGCAGGGTTGGACTAGCAGGCACCGGGGAGCTGTTTTTT. Protein sequence: CASRVGLAGTGELFF.

DNA of the CDR3: TGCGCCAGCAGCCAAGAAAAAGGGGTTGCCGGGGAGCTGTTTTTT. It codes for CASSQEKGVAGELFF. The V call is TRBV4-3, the J call TRBJ2-2, with D perhaps TRBD1 (5 bases). V lost 0 bases and J 6 bases, leaving 11 bases between the germline ends. Germline V lookup: CDR1 LGHNA, CDR2 YSLEER. The CDR3 spans 15 residues.

This chain joins TRBV5-1 and TRBJ2-7; D is unclear. The CDR3 contains 15 residues. Trimming shortened V by 3 bases and J by 4 bases, and 17 bases separated the two germline ends. The germline V gene encodes CDR1 SGHRS and CDR2 YFSETQ. The CDR3 region is CASSYGRQPPYEQYF. The CDR3 region has the DNA TGCGCCAGCAGCTATGGACGTCAACCCCCTTACGAGCAGTACTTC.

The chain combines TRBV14 with TRBJ2-7; D gene unclear. Germline V lookup: CDR1 SGHDN, CDR2 FVKESK. V lost 4 bases, J lost 0 bases, and 13 bases lay in between. CDR3 length equals 15 residues. CDR3 nucleotide sequence: TGTGCCAGCAGCCCCCAGGTGATGAGCTCCTACGAGCAGTACTTC. It codes for CASSPQVMSSYEQYF. Complete variable domain (other parts from reference TRBV14 and TRBJ2-7): EAGVTQFPSHSVIEKGQTVTLRCDPISGHDNLYWYRRVMGKEIKFLLHFVKESKQDESGMPNNRFLAERTGGTYSTLKVQPAELEDSGVYFCASSPQVMSSYEQYFGPGTRLTVT.